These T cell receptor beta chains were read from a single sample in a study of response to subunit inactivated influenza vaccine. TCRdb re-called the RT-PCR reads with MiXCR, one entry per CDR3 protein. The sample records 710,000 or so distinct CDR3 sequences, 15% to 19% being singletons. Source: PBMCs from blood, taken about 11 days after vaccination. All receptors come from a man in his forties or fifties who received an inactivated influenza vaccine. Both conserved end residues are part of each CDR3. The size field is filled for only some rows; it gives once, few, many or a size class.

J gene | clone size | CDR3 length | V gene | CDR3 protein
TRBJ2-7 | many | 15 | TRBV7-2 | CASSWGQGSSYEQYF
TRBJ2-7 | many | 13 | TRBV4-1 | CASSQASAYEQYF
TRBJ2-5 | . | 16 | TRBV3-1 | CASSTETSVHQETQYF
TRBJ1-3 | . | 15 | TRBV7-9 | CASSQTANSGNTIYF
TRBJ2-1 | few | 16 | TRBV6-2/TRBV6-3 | CASSYSRGLAGFEQFF
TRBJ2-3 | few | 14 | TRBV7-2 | CASSLGGAPDTQYF
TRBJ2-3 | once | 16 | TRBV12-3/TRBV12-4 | CASSFFLAGGTDTQYF
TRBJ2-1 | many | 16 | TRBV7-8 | CASSLSWVTDRNEQFF
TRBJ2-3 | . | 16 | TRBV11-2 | CASSLVNYRDTDTQYF
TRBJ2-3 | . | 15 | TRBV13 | CASSAAGTDFDTQYF
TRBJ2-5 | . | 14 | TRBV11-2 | CASTPPGAQETQYF
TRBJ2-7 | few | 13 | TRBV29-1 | CSANGQGELEQYF
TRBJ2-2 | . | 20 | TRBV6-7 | CASSYTRTKREYPNTGELFF